This note documents a single T cell receptor beta chain sequence. The sample originates from a study of blood T cell repertoires in COVID-19. Unmatched junction bases numbered 7, after V lost 7 bases and J lost 3 bases. CDR3 length: 15 residues. The germline V gene encodes CDR1 SGHTA and CDR2 FQGNSA. Produced via immunoSEQ multiplex PCR; TCRdb's table is partial and in-frame only. The table has more than 65,000 clones, roughly nine tenths seen once; the top ten hold around 8.6%. This sequence was found in a man between 50 and 59 years old with acute or convalescent COVID-19. Input material: peripheral blood. The rearrangement links TRBV7-2 to TRBJ2-1; TRBD2 matches at 9 bases. This CDR3 reads CASTLAGARYNEQFF. For the CDR3, the DNA is TGTGCCAGCACATTAGCGGGGGCCCGCTACAATGAGCAGTTCTTC.